Here is one T cell receptor (beta chain) with its context. Its antigen is unknown. The source of the sample is a study of shared clonotypes between healthy human individuals. An approximately 200 ng quantity of DNA, 25,000 to 35,000 T cell genomes, went into the sorted-subset replicate PCRs. The table came from immunoSEQ multiplex PCR; TCRdb's copy has only in-frame clones and leaves some out. The sample consists of about 690,000 clones, around 91% of them appearing once. Study-wide results and limits: For sorted subsets, rarefaction showed incomplete sequencing despite large depth.

From germline, CDR1 is SGDLS and CDR2 YYNGEE. With 4 bases removed from V and 2 bases from J, the gap between germline ends came to 15 bases. CDR3 length: 15 amino acids. The clonotype originates from a man between 18 and 29 years old in good health. Some clones in this sample may be carry-over from other donors' samples. The sequencing sample was made of memory CD8+ T cells from PBMCs. Subset given: CD45RO+ cells pooled with CCR7-negative TemRA cells. V is TRBV9 and J is TRBJ1-2; no reliable D call. This CDR3 reads CASSPSGVANYGYTF. CDR3 DNA: TGTGCCAGCAGCCCAAGCGGGGTCGCAAACTATGGCTACACCTTC.